These T cell receptor beta chains were read from a single sample in a study of monozygotic twins with inflammatory bowel disease. TCRdb reworked the 5' RACE reads into one entry per CDR3 protein, no DNA. This sample's table reports approximately 200,000 distinct CDR3 sequences. Material: blood. The receptors originated from a human donor with ulcerative colitis or Crohn's disease, or a healthy co-twin of an affected twin (not recorded which). Both conserved end residues are part of each CDR3.

j_gene | v_gene | CDR3aa
TRBJ1-6 | TRBV5-1 | CASSLVTAAYSPLHF
TRBJ2-1 | TRBV14 | CASSQTGVAEQFF
TRBJ1-1 | TRBV4-1 | CASSQEIVNTEAFF
TRBJ2-3 | TRBV27 | CAVGEKETDTQYF
TRBJ2-3 | TRBV5-1 | CASSVKAPDTQYF
TRBJ2-5 | TRBV7-8 | CASSDTSHETQYF
TRBJ2-1 | TRBV7-9 | CARKIRGNSYNEQFF
TRBJ2-1 | TRBV15 | CATSSGWDEQFF
TRBJ2-5 | TRBV7-9 | CASKPLGQETQYF
TRBJ1-1 | TRBV14 | CASSHSGQGEKAPFF
TRBJ2-3 | TRBV12-3/TRBV12-4 | CASSRTVGTDTQYF
TRBJ2-3 | TRBV24-1 | CATSDRMSTDTQYF
TRBJ2-2 | TRBV11-1 | CASSLEIPAGEPTGELFF
TRBJ2-7 | TRBV20-1 | CSAGGQGYEQYF
TRBJ2-3 | TRBV18 | CASSPSTRGDTQYF
TRBJ2-3 | TRBV7-9 | CASSLGRDSTDTQYF
TRBJ1-1 | TRBV15 | CATSRVLNTEAFF
TRBJ1-2 | TRBV20-1 | CSASTDSPRGYTF
TRBJ1-1 | TRBV18 | CASSPRGETEAFF
TRBJ2-3 | TRBV5-1 | CASSLPRTDTDTQYF
TRBJ2-7 | TRBV7-9 | CASSSQQDSPSYEQYF
TRBJ1-2 | TRBV7-8 | CASVRAGYGYTF
TRBJ1-1 | TRBV12-3/TRBV12-4 | CASSFQVATEAFF
TRBJ2-7 | TRBV3-1 | CASSSTYEQYF
TRBJ1-5 | TRBV3-1 | CASSQTLNQPQHF
TRBJ2-7 | TRBV10-3 | CAIQRGKNYEQYF
TRBJ2-5 | TRBV15 | CATSRTTNRQVGTTQYF
TRBJ2-7 | TRBV7-2 | CASSGQGAVYEQYF
TRBJ2-2 | TRBV5-6 | CASSWGQGQAGELFF
TRBJ2-3 | TRBV6-1 | CASSEPGSDTQYF
TRBJ2-1 | TRBV12-3/TRBV12-4 | CASSPSRLGPRRNEQFF
TRBJ2-7 | TRBV12-3/TRBV12-4 | CASSWGQGFEVQYF
TRBJ2-5 | TRBV21-1 | CASSYRIQGETQYF
TRBJ1-4 | TRBV20-1 | CSASGATNEKLFF
TRBJ1-3 | TRBV6-5 | CASSSRPPRSGNTIYF
TRBJ1-4 | TRBV6-1 | CAIQQGRDEKLFF
TRBJ2-1 | TRBV10-3 | CANGGGYNEQFF
TRBJ1-2 | TRBV4-1 | CASSPWGVQGAGSYGYTF
TRBJ2-2 | TRBV5-4 | CASSPPFYTGELFF
TRBJ2-7 | TRBV11-2 | CASSLDRTASYEQYF
TRBJ2-5 | TRBV10-3 | CATGTDQETQYF
TRBJ2-3 | TRBV20-1 | CSARKTASTDTQYF
TRBJ2-3 | TRBV20-1 | CSARPLGDYTDTQYF
TRBJ2-1 | TRBV20-1 | CSARDSWGYNEQFF
TRBJ2-7 | TRBV11-2 | CASSRAGTSPYEQYF
TRBJ1-1 | TRBV18 | CASHQSQGSEAFF
TRBJ1-6 | TRBV7-3 | CASSLDRDSPLHF
TRBJ1-2 | TRBV12-5 | CASGLGGQGVDLYGYTF
TRBJ1-4 | TRBV25-1 | CASSDLRGSNEKLFF
TRBJ2-7 | TRBV12-3/TRBV12-4 | CASAGSPPGQGLTYEQYF
TRBJ2-1 | TRBV7-2 | CASSPVGGGATEQFF
TRBJ1-2 | TRBV9 | CASSARLQGGDGYTF
TRBJ2-3 | TRBV5-1 | CASSLYRGFTDTQYF
TRBJ2-3 | TRBV7-3 | CASSFQAGAGDTQYF
TRBJ2-5 | TRBV7-2 | CASSSDRIQETQYF
TRBJ1-1 | TRBV3-1 | CASSPGSGGEAFF
TRBJ1-1 | TRBV29-1 | CSINRGGGDTEAFF
TRBJ1-6 | TRBV5-1 | CASSGQVQNSPLHF
TRBJ1-1 | TRBV2 | CASSLDRGPVWTEAFF
TRBJ1-3 | TRBV6-5 | CASWDAGNTIYF